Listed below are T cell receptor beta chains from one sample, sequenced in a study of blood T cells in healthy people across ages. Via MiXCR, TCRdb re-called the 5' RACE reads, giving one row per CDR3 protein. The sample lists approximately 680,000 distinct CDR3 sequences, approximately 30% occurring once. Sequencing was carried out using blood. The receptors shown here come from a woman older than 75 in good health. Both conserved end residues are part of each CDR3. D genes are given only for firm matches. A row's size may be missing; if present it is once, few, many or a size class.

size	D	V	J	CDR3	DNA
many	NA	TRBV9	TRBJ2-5	CASSVGQQETQYF	TGTGCCAGCAGCGTTGGACAGCAAGAGACCCAGTACTTC
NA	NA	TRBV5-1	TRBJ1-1	CASRPGVGTEAFF	TGCGCCAGCCGGCCTGGGGTGGGCACTGAAGCTTTCTTT
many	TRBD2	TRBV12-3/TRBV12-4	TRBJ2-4	CASSFAGGGIQYF	TGTGCCAGCAGTTTCGCGGGCGGGGGGATTCAGTACTTC
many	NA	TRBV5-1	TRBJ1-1	CASSRDGGSTEAFF	TGCGCCAGCAGCCGGGACGGGGGTTCTACTGAAGCTTTCTTT
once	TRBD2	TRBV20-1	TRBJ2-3	CSANLAGGSSSTDTQYF	TGCAGTGCCAATCTAGCGGGAGGGTCCTCTAGCACAGATACGCAGTATTTT
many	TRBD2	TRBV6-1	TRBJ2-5	CASSALLAGGRGETQYF	TGTGCCAGCAGTGCCTTACTAGCGGGGGGCCGGGGAGAGACCCAGTACTTC
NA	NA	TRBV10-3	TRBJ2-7	CAISEGGMAGNFYEQYF	TGTGCCATCAGCGAGGGGGGGATGGCGGGGAATTTCTACGAGCAGTACTTC
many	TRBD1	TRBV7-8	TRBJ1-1	CASSFRQGSDTEAFF	TGTGCCAGCAGCTTCCGACAGGGGTCGGACACTGAAGCTTTCTTT
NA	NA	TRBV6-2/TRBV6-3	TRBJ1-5	CASSFREPQPQHF	TGTGCCAGCAGTTTTAGGGAGCCTCAGCCCCAGCATTTT
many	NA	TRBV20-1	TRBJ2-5	CSARAPQKHGETQYF	TGCAGTGCTAGAGCCCCCCAGAAACATGGAGAGACCCAGTACTTC
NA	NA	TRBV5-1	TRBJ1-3	CASSTSAGNTIYF	TGCGCCAGCAGTACATCGGCTGGAAACACCATATATTTT
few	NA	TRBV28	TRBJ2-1	CASSLFGPGNNEQFF	TGTGCCAGCAGTTTATTCGGGCCGGGAAACAATGAGCAGTTCTTC
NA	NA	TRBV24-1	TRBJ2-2	CATAGDSNTGELFF	TGTGCCACCGCGGGCGACAGCAACACCGGGGAGCTGTTTTTT
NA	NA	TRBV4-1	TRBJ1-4	CASSQDPNPLGEKLFF	TGCGCCAGCAGCCAAGATCCCAACCCTCTAGGTGAAAAACTGTTTTTT
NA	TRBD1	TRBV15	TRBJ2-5	CATSRDRGITETQYF	TGTGCCACCAGCAGAGACAGGGGGATAACGGAGACCCAGTACTTC
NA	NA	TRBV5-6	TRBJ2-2	CASSLARTSANTGELFF	TGTGCCAGCAGCTTGGCCAGGACCTCCGCGAACACCGGGGAGCTGTTTTTT
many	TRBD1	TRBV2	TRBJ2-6	CASRDRGQGANVLTF	TGTGCCAGCAGGGACAGGGGGCAAGGGGCCAACGTCCTGACTTTC
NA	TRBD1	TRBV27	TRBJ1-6	CVSSLNRGSPLHF	TGTGTCAGCAGTTTAAACAGGGGCTCACCCCTCCACTTT
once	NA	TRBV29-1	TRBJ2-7	CSAVRGANEQYF	TGCAGCGCTGTAAGGGGCGCAAACGAGCAGTACTTC
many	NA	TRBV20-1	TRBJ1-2	CSARIGVNYGYTF	TGCAGTGCTCGTATCGGGGTTAACTATGGCTACACCTTC
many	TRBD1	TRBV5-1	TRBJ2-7	CASSLAGQGLRISYEQYF	TGCGCCAGCAGCTTGGCGGGACAGGGGCTTAGGATCTCCTACGAGCAGTACTTC
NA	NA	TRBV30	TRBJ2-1	CAWRFNGGYNEQFF	TGTGCCTGGAGGTTTAACGGGGGTTACAATGAGCAGTTCTTC
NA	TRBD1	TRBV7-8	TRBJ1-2	CAGRPTGGAVPRVYTF	TGTGCCGGCAGACCCACAGGGGGCGCGGTTCCCCGGGTCTACACCTTC
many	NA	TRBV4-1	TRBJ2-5	CASSQGSGEETQYF	TGCGCCAGCAGCCAAGGCTCCGGTGAAGAGACCCAGTACTTC
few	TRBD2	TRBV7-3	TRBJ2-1	CASSLGAGLYNEQFF	TGTGCCAGCAGCTTAGGAGCGGGACTTTACAATGAGCAGTTCTTC
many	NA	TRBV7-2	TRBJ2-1	CASSFRFGSYNEQFF	TGTGCCAGCAGCTTTAGATTCGGCTCCTACAATGAGCAGTTCTTC
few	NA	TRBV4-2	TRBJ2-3	CASSQDSQGSGTDTQYF	TGTGCCAGCAGCCAAGATAGCCAGGGATCTGGGACAGATACGCAGTATTTT
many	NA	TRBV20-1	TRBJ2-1	CSARGTFSYNEQFF	TGCAGTGCTAGAGGGACTTTCTCCTACAATGAGCAGTTCTTC